These T cell receptor beta chains were read from a single sample in a study of Ad26.COV2.S vaccination and SARS-CoV-2 variants. Data came from immunoSEQ multiplex PCR; TCRdb stores just in-frame clones and leaves some out. This table holds hundreds of thousands of clones, more than 70% found once. The sample was peripheral blood, taken in a trial of Ad26.COV2.S vaccine versus placebo. These receptors originate from a person aged 18-65 years who received the Ad26.COV2.S COVID-19 vaccine or a placebo. CDR3s include the opening cysteine and the closing phenylalanine or tryptophan. Fields, in order: V gene, D gene, J gene, clone size, CDR3 protein, CDR3 DNA. D genes are given only for firm matches. Size values are once, few and many counts, or a class for expanded clones, and some rows have none.

V gene: TRBV7-2
D gene: NA
J gene: TRBJ1-5
clone size: NA
CDR3 protein: CASSLFRAANQPQHF
CDR3 DNA: TGTGCCAGCAGCTTATTCAGGGCGGCCAATCAGCCCCAGCATTTT

V gene: TRBV14
D gene: NA
J gene: TRBJ2-1
clone size: NA
CDR3 protein: CASSQGSIYNEQFF
CDR3 DNA: TGTGCCAGCAGCCAAGGCTCCATCTACAATGAGCAGTTCTTC

V gene: TRBV5-6
D gene: NA
J gene: TRBJ1-6
clone size: NA
CDR3 protein: CASSFQSSYNSPLHF
CDR3 DNA: TGTGCCAGCAGCTTCCAGAGCTCCTATAATTCACCCCTCCACTTT

V gene: TRBV2
D gene: NA
J gene: TRBJ2-7
clone size: NA
CDR3 protein: CASSVQTYEQYF
CDR3 DNA: TGTGCCAGCAGTGTGCAAACCTACGAGCAGTACTTC

V gene: TRBV9
D gene: TRBD2
J gene: TRBJ2-1
clone size: once
CDR3 protein: CASSGLGTSGGAVEQFF
CDR3 DNA: TGTGCCAGCAGCGGCCTCGGGACTAGCGGGGGGGCCGTGGAGCAGTTCTTC

V gene: TRBV10-3
D gene: NA
J gene: TRBJ1-2
clone size: NA
CDR3 protein: CAISVGGANYGYTF
CDR3 DNA: TGTGCCATCAGTGTGGGTGGAGCTAACTATGGCTACACCTTC

V gene: TRBV7-2
D gene: NA
J gene: TRBJ2-7
clone size: NA
CDR3 protein: CASSFVLDASYEQYF
CDR3 DNA: TGTGCCAGCAGCTTTGTCCTGGACGCATCCTACGAGCAGTACTTC

V gene: TRBV10-3
D gene: NA
J gene: TRBJ2-1
clone size: NA
CDR3 protein: CAIRTTGLNEQFF
CDR3 DNA: TGTGCCATCAGGACGACAGGCTTGAATGAGCAGTTCTTC

V gene: TRBV13
D gene: TRBD1
J gene: TRBJ2-5
clone size: NA
CDR3 protein: CASSPWPTGEETQYF
CDR3 DNA: TGTGCCAGCAGCCCATGGCCGACAGGGGAAGAGACCCAGTACTTC

V gene: TRBV7-2
D gene: NA
J gene: TRBJ2-1
clone size: NA
CDR3 protein: CASSLRSRYNEQFF
CDR3 DNA: TGTGCCAGCAGCTTAAGGTCCAGATACAATGAGCAGTTCTTC